This is a list of T cell receptor beta chains from one sample in a study of blood T cell repertoires in COVID-19. Sequencing was performed with immunoSEQ multiplex PCR; in TCRdb, only in-frame clones are kept and a portion is missing. The sample has 400,000 to 500,000 clones; 88% are singletons. The sequenced sample was PBMCs or T cells enriched from blood (not recorded which). These receptors came from a woman aged 40 to 50 who had recovered from COVID-19. CDR3s include the opening cysteine and the closing phenylalanine or tryptophan. A D gene is named only where the DNA matches it firmly. A row's size may be missing; if present it is once, few, many or a size class.

d_gene	j_gene	abundance	v_gene	CDR3aa	CDR3nt
TRBD1	TRBJ2-2	-	TRBV2	CASAGTGELTGELFF	TGTGCCAGCGCCGGGACAGGGGAACTCACCGGGGAGCTGTTTTTT
TRBD1	TRBJ1-2	once	TRBV5-1	CASSIAQGAQHGGYTF	TGCGCCAGCAGCATTGCCCAGGGGGCGCAACATGGAGGCTACACCTTC
TRBD2	TRBJ2-3	-	TRBV15	CATSRKTSGSPDTQYF	TGTGCCACCAGCAGAAAGACTAGCGGGAGTCCAGATACGCAGTATTTT
-	TRBJ1-2	-	TRBV11-2	CASSLAQGLVGTF	TGTGCCAGCAGCTTAGCACAGGGCCTAGTCGGGACCTTC
TRBD1	TRBJ1-4	-	TRBV11-2	CASSPGTGPTNEKLFF	TGTGCCAGCAGCCCGGGGACAGGGCCAACTAATGAAAAACTGTTTTTT
TRBD2	TRBJ2-7	-	TRBV11-2	CASSLGVSVTSGKLNEQYF	TGTGCCAGCAGCTTAGGCGTCTCCGTGACTAGCGGGAAGTTAAACGAGCAGTACTTC
-	TRBJ2-7	-	TRBV3-1/TRBV3-2	CASSQDGAGIKYF	TGTGCCAGCAGCCAAGACGGTGCCGGGATCAAGTACTTC
TRBD1	TRBJ2-7	-	TRBV27	CASRSPGQGFHEQYF	TGTGCCAGCAGGTCGCCGGGACAGGGGTTCCACGAGCAGTACTTC
TRBD2	TRBJ2-3	once	TRBV5-1	CASTGLAGLTADTQYF	TGCGCCAGCACTGGACTAGCGGGACTCACAGCAGATACGCAGTATTTT
TRBD1	TRBJ1-3	-	TRBV25-1	CASSEFGTGARNTIYF	TGTGCCAGCAGTGAATTCGGGACAGGGGCAAGAAACACCATATATTTT
TRBD1	TRBJ2-1	-	TRBV19	CASSRTTGGPYNEQFF	TGTGCCAGTAGTCGGACGACAGGGGGACCCTACAATGAGCAGTTCTTC
-	TRBJ2-3	-	TRBV5-1	CASSFKQGGDTQYF	TGCGCCAGCAGCTTCAAGCAGGGTGGGGATACGCAGTATTTT
-	TRBJ1-6	few	TRBV14	CASSQALSSLSYNSPLHF	TGTGCCAGCAGCCAAGCGTTGAGCTCTCTCTCCTATAATTCACCCCTCCACTTT
TRBD1	TRBJ2-7	-	TRBV7-9	CASSQGTGEQYF	TGTGCCAGCAGTCAAGGGACAGGGGAGCAGTACTTC
-	TRBJ1-2	-	TRBV19	CASSIGRGSGYTF	TGTGCCAGTAGTATAGGTCGAGGATCAGGCTACACCTTC
-	TRBJ1-1	once	TRBV19	CASKVGPEAFF	TGTGCCAGTAAAGTGGGGCCTGAAGCTTTCTTT
TRBD1	TRBJ2-7	-	TRBV6-5	CASRPGQALHEQYF	TGTGCCAGCAGACCGGGACAGGCCCTCCACGAGCAGTACTTC
TRBD1	TRBJ1-2	-	TRBV19	CASRHRGRGYTF	TGTGCCAGTAGGCACAGGGGACGTGGCTACACCTTC
-	TRBJ1-4	-	TRBV11-2	CASSRIGGFNEKLFF	TGTGCCAGCAGTCGAATCGGGGGGTTCAATGAAAAACTGTTTTTT
TRBD1	TRBJ2-7	once	TRBV5-4	CASSLTGAGEQYF	TGTGCCAGCAGCTTGACAGGGGCAGGCGAGCAGTACTTC
-	TRBJ1-2	-	TRBV5-1	CASSSRLDRYYGYTF	TGCGCCAGCAGCTCACGCCTCGACAGATACTATGGCTACACCTTC
-	TRBJ2-3	-	TRBV6-4	CASSGSDTDTQYF	TGTGCCAGCAGTGGGAGCGACACAGATACGCAGTATTTT
-	TRBJ1-1	few	TRBV27	CASSLFPGEAFF	TGTGCCAGCAGTTTATTCCCAGGGGAGGCTTTCTTT
TRBD2	TRBJ2-3	-	TRBV6-4	CASSATSPADTQYF	TGTGCCAGCAGTGCGACTAGCCCAGCAGATACGCAGTATTTT